The 15 T cell receptor beta chains given below trace back to one sample, sequenced in a study of metastatic and nonmetastatic thyroid tumors. TCRdb recomputed clones from the PCR reads via MiXCR. The sample has 9,500 to 15,000 clones, 25% to 35% seen once. No patient received treatment before thyroid surgery. What was sequenced was tumor tissue. Every receptor here comes from a female donor with papillary thyroid cancer or a benign thyroid nodule (not recorded which). Some clones in this sample may be carry-over from other donors' samples.

This clone counts as medium-sized. V usage is TRBV6-1 and J usage is TRBJ1-2; TRBD1 aligns across 7 bases. The germline V gene has CDR1 MNHNS and CDR2 SASEGT. With V trimmed by 5 bases and J by 3 bases, 6 bases remained unmatched. This CDR3 is 14 amino acids long. The CDR3 loop reads CASSSSTGDYGYTF. The CDR3 DNA reads TGTGCCAGCAGTTCGTCAACAGGGGACTATGGCTACACCTTC.

Ten or more counts support this clone. This sequence joins TRBV9 and TRBJ2-1; D is uncertain. The V end lost 0 bases, the J end lost 7 bases, and 5 bases lay between the germline ends. Germline assignment: CDR1 SGDLS and CDR2 YYNGEE. There are 12 residues in the CDR3. The CDR3, as DNA: TGTGCCAGCAGCGTAGTAGAGAATGAGCAGTTCTTC. As protein: CASSVVENEQFF.

This clone was found many times. The chain combines TRBV29-1 with TRBJ1-2; D is possibly TRBD1 (6 bases). The CDR3 totals 13 residues. The germline V and J ends were trimmed by 4 bases and 1 base, with 10 bases remaining between them. Germline values: CDR1 SQVTM, CDR2 ANQGSEA. CDR3 DNA sequence: TGCAGCGTTGGAACAGGGCTTAACTATGGCTACACCTTC. Protein sequence: CSVGTGLNYGYTF.

This clone has just one count. The rearrangement links TRBV7-2 to TRBJ1-1; D remains ambiguous. This CDR3 comprises 14 residues. Trimming left V 5 bases short and J 3 bases short, with 13 bases between. In germline, CDR1 is SGHTA, CDR2 FQGNSA. The DNA for the CDR3 is TGTGCCAGCAGCATTCCGGGAGGGCACACTGAAGCTTTCTTT. Its translation is CASSIPGGHTEAFF.

The chain uses TRBV11-3 and TRBJ2-5, with D uncertain. Trimming took off 2 bases at V and 7 bases at J, with 11 bases between the two ends. Germline V gene data show CDR1 as SGHNT and CDR2 as YENEEA. This CDR3 contains 13 residues. The CDR3 sequence: CASSLPDPGTQYF. CDR3 bases: TGTGCCAGCAGCTTACCGGACCCGGGGACCCAGTACTTC.

In its sample, this clone ranks as large. This sequence joins TRBV19 and TRBJ2-1; D is unresolved. Per germline, CDR1 LNHDA and CDR2 SQIVND (reference sequence). V was clipped by 3 bases and J by 4 bases, with 7 bases between them. The CDR3 contains 13 residues. DNA for the CDR3: TGTGCCAGTAGTATTGAAGGTTACAATGAGCAGTTCTTC. It translates to CASSIEGYNEQFF. The whole variable domain, filled in from reference TRBV19 and TRBJ2-1, reads DGGITQSPKYLFRKEGQNVTLSCEQNLNHDAMYWYRQDPGQGLRLIYYSQIVNDFQKGDIAEGYSVSREKKESFPLTVTSAQKNPTAFYLCASSIEGYNEQFFGPGTRLTVL.

In its sample, this clone was seen many times. This rearrangement joins TRBV11-2 to TRBJ1-4, with unresolved D. Deletions cut 2 bases from V and 2 bases from J, with 12 bases between. The CDR3 runs 16 residues. Germline values: CDR1 SGHAT, CDR2 FQNNGV. CDR3: CASSLHPLPTNEKLFF. The DNA of the CDR3 is TGTGCCAGCAGCTTACACCCTCTCCCGACTAATGAAAAACTGTTTTTT.

This clone was found many times. A much larger clone lies a single base off, so this may be a read error. This same CDR3 is encoded by further DNA sequences in the sample. V gene TRBV7-7 combines with J gene TRBJ2-2; D call uncertain. The germline V gene encodes CDR1 SSHAT and CDR2 FNYEAQ (reference sequence). This CDR3 has 16 residues. The CDR3 DNA follows: TGTGCTAGCAGCTTAGCCCGGGCCACGAACACCGGTGAGCTGTTTTTT. Protein sequence: CASSLARATNTGELFF.

This clone is judged medium-sized. This chain's CDR3 is CASSSLPGSSGGELFF. The CDR3 coding sequence is TGTGCCAGCAGCTCCCTCCCGGGAAGCTCCGGCGGGGAGCTGTTTTTT. The chain links TRBV7-9 to TRBJ2-2; the D gene is possibly TRBD2 (5 bases). Germline-derived CDR1 and CDR2 are SEHNR and FQNEAQ (reference sequence). The V end lost 4 bases, the J end lost 7 bases, and 19 bases lay between the germline ends. The CDR3 totals 16 residues.

This clone is judged medium-sized. The chain has TRBV24-1 and TRBJ2-3; 9 positions agree with TRBD1. The CDR3 consists of 18 residues. Germline CDR1 and CDR2: KGHDR and SFDVKD. With V trimmed by 7 bases and J by 3 bases, 16 bases remained unmatched. CDR3 sequence (DNA): TGTGCCACCAGAGACAGATACGACCGGGACAGGGAGACAGATACGCAGTATTTT. It specifies CATRDRYDRDRETDTQYF.

In this sample, this clone is medium-sized. The DNA of the CDR3 is TGCGCCAGCAGCCTAGGGGGCACAGGGGGAGGATACACTGAAGCTTTCTTT. Its translation is CASSLGGTGGGYTEAFF. The chain combines TRBV5-1 with TRBJ1-1, with 8 bases matching TRBD1. CDR3 length: 17 residues. The V and J ends lost 4 bases and 3 bases, in that order; junction bases with no gene match: 14. Germline CDR1 and CDR2: SGHRS and YFSETQ.

The chain uses TRBV30 and TRBJ2-3, with D tentatively TRBD1 or TRBD2 (6 bases each). The V end lost 4 bases, the J end lost 2 bases, and 10 bases lay between the germline ends. The CDR3 is 13 amino acids. Germline CDR1 reads GTSNPN; CDR2 reads SVGIG (reference sequence). The CDR3 coding sequence is TGTGCCTGGACGGGGGCCCTCACAGATACGCAGTATTTT. It is translated as CAWTGALTDTQYF.

This clone was counted at least ten times. The rearrangement joins TRBV4-1 to TRBJ2-3, with D possibly TRBD2 on 5 matching bases. Trimming took off 1 base at V and 1 base at J, with 21 bases between the two ends. The CDR3 has 19 amino acids. Germline V gene sequence: CDR1 MGHRA, CDR2 YSYEKL. CDR3 protein: CASSQVLRVNGFGTDTQYF. The CDR3 bases are TGCGCCAGCAGCCAAGTCCTGCGGGTGAACGGTTTCGGCACAGATACGCAGTATTTT.

Here the CDR3 reads CASSYEGGHQPQHF. The CDR3 nucleotides are TGTGCCAGCAGCTACGAGGGGGGCCATCAGCCCCAGCATTTT. The chain joins TRBV4-2 to TRBJ1-5; TRBD1 is a possible D gene (6 bases). The CDR3 length is 14 residues. V lost 5 bases, J lost 5 bases, and 13 bases lay in between. Looked up from germline, CDR1 is LGHNA and CDR2 is YNFKEQ.

This clone was seen ten or more times. The chain carries TRBV5-1 and TRBJ2-5; no firm D call. CDR1 and CDR2 from the germline V gene are SGHRS and YFSETQ. CDR3 length: 14 amino acids. V gave up 1 base and J gave up 1 base, with 8 bases separating them. CDR3 protein: CASSLNVIQETQYF. The CDR3 DNA reads as TGCGCCAGCAGCTTGAATGTAATCCAAGAGACCCAGTACTTC.